A single sample gave rise to the 29 T cell receptor beta chains below, sequenced in a study of blood T cell repertoires in COVID-19. The data were produced by immunoSEQ multiplex PCR, yet TCRdb's version contains in-frame clones alone and is incomplete. The table includes 70,000 to 90,000 clones, about 82% detected once. Sequencing was carried out using peripheral blood. All receptors come from a woman aged 60-75 years with acute or convalescent COVID-19.

The chain employs TRBV5-1 and TRBJ2-1; D perhaps matches TRBD1 (5 bases). The germline V and J ends were trimmed by 4 bases and 4 bases, with 12 bases remaining between them. Germline values: CDR1 SGHRS, CDR2 YFSETQ. The CDR3 extends over 14 amino acids. This CDR3 is CASSRTTGYNEQFF. DNA for the CDR3: TGCGCCAGCAGCCGAACCACAGGTTACAATGAGCAGTTCTTC. Full variable domain (remainder filled in from reference TRBV5-1 and TRBJ2-1): KAGVTQTPRYLIKTRGQQVTLSCSPISGHRSVSWYQQTPGQGLQFLFEYFSETQRNKGNFPGRFSGRQFSNSRSEMNVSTLELGDSALYLCASSRTTGYNEQFFGPGTRLTVL.

The chain joins TRBV10-2 to TRBJ2-4, with D possibly being TRBD2 (5 bases). In germline, CDR1 is WSHSY, CDR2 SAAADI. The germline V and J ends were trimmed by 8 bases and 4 bases, with 15 bases remaining between them. CDR3 length: 14 amino acids. DNA of the CDR3: TGCGCCAGCGGAGAACTAGGCCGAAAAAACATTCAGTACTTC. This codes for CASGELGRKNIQYF.

The chain is built from TRBV19 and TRBJ2-3, with D perhaps TRBD2 (6 bases). Trimming shortened V by 3 bases and J by 2 bases, and 12 bases separated the two germline ends. The CDR3 has 15 residues. The germline V gene has CDR1 LNHDA and CDR2 SQIVND (reference sequence). The CDR3: CASSIMGEVTDTQYF. Written as DNA, the CDR3 is TGTGCCAGTAGTATCATGGGGGAGGTCACAGATACGCAGTATTTT.

The chain is built from TRBV18 and TRBJ2-3, with 10 bases aligning to TRBD1. V shed 3 bases, J shed 3 bases, and the junction held 3 bases outside the gene matches. CDR3 length equals 15 residues. Germline CDR1 reads KGHSH; CDR2 reads LQKENI. The CDR3 sequence is CASSPRQGATDTQYF. CDR3 bases: TGTGCCAGCTCACCCCGACAGGGGGCTACAGATACGCAGTATTTT.

This clone was counted once. The chain employs TRBV6-5 and TRBJ2-1; 8 nucleotides align to TRBD2. There are 16 residues in the CDR3. Germline CDR1 is MNHEY and CDR2 is SVGAGI. Trimming cost V 2 bases and J 0 bases; bases outside gene matches: 3. The CDR3 region has the DNA TGTGCCAGCAGTTACCTTCGGGGGGGCTCCTACAATGAGCAGTTCTTC. Translated, it gives CASSYLRGGSYNEQFF.

The chain employs TRBV5-1 and TRBJ1-1; 9 bases are shared with TRBD1. CDR3 length equals 14 residues. CDR1 SGHRS and CDR2 YFSETQ come from the germline V gene. V was pared by 4 bases and J by 3 bases, with 4 bases of the junction left unmatched. The CDR3 here is CASSVTGGDTEAFF. The CDR3 DNA reads as TGCGCCAGCAGCGTGACAGGGGGAGACACTGAAGCTTTCTTT. Filled out from reference TRBV5-1 and TRBJ1-1, the complete variable domain reads KAGVTQTPRYLIKTRGQQVTLSCSPISGHRSVSWYQQTPGQGLQFLFEYFSETQRNKGNFPGRFSGRQFSNSRSEMNVSTLELGDSALYLCASSVTGGDTEAFFGQGTRLTVV.

The CDR3 DNA sequence: TGCAGCGTTGGGGTAGGGGGTGGCTATGGCTACACCTTC. Encoded protein: CSVGVGGGYGYTF. This chain uses TRBV29-1 with TRBJ1-2; D is perhaps TRBD1 (6 bases). The V and J ends lost 4 bases and 4 bases respectively, with 13 bases between them. Germline-derived CDR1 and CDR2 are SQVTM and ANQGSEA. The CDR3 contains 13 residues.

V is TRBV19 and J is TRBJ1-1; 8 nucleotides line up with TRBD1. The CDR3 consists of 18 residues. Germline loops: CDR1 LNHDA, CDR2 SQIVND (reference sequence). V lost 4 bases to trimming and J lost 0 bases; unmatched junction nucleotides: 13. The CDR3 DNA follows: TGTGCCAGTAGTACTTCAGGGGGCCCTATCATGATGAACACTGAAGCTTTCTTT. This gives the protein CASSTSGGPIMMNTEAFF.

The chain couples TRBV11-2 to TRBJ1-2; 7 positions agree with TRBD1. This CDR3 spans 16 amino acids. J was trimmed by 1 base and V by 4 bases; bases with no gene match: 9. Germline V lookup: CDR1 SGHAT, CDR2 FQNNGV. The CDR3: CASSSSDRDSNYGYTF. Written as DNA, the CDR3 is TGTGCCAGCAGCTCATCTGACCGGGACAGTAACTATGGCTACACCTTC.

This clone was seen a single time. This chain joins TRBV5-4 and TRBJ1-1; 7 nucleotides align to TRBD1. The CDR3 totals 14 residues. J gave up 3 bases and V 5 bases, and 7 bases lay outside the gene matches. Germline-derived CDR1 and CDR2 are SGHNT and YYREEE (reference sequence). In nucleotides, the CDR3 is TGTGCCAGCAGGTTAACAGGGGAGTACACTGAAGCTTTCTTT. Its translation is CASRLTGEYTEAFF.

The table lists this clone with a count of one. V gene TRBV10-2 combines with J gene TRBJ1-2; 11 nucleotides line up with TRBD1. In germline, CDR1 is WSHSY, CDR2 SAAADI. This CDR3 region has 14 residues. The V and J ends lost 6 bases and 1 base, in that order; junction bases with no gene match: 1. The CDR3 sequence: CASSGTGGNYGYTF. As DNA, the CDR3 is TGCGCCAGCAGCGGGACAGGGGGTAACTATGGCTACACCTTC.

V and J are TRBV18 and TRBJ2-2; no clear D. The germline CDR1 and CDR2 sequences are KGHSH and LQKENI. The CDR3 is 15 amino acids. V was cut by 2 bases and J by 2 bases, with 9 bases left in between. CDR3: CASSPGSSNTGELFF. The CDR3 DNA reads TGTGCCAGCTCACCAGGTTCCAGTAACACCGGGGAGCTGTTTTTT. The whole variable domain, filled in from reference TRBV18 and TRBJ2-2, reads NAGVMQNPRHLVRRRGQEARLRCSPMKGHSHVYWYRQLPEEGLKFMVYLQKENIIDESGMPKERFSAEFPKEGPSILRIQQVVRGDSAAYFCASSPGSSNTGELFFGEGSRLTVL.

The chain links TRBV29-1 to TRBJ1-1; 7 bases align to TRBD1. Germline V lookup: CDR1 SQVTM, CDR2 ANQGSEA. The V and J ends lost 7 bases and 2 bases, in that order; junction bases with no gene match: 7. The CDR3 length is 13 residues. CDR3 protein: CSEFGTDNTEAFF. In nucleotides, the CDR3 is TGCAGCGAGTTTGGGACAGATAACACTGAAGCTTTCTTT.

The chain combines TRBV5-1 with TRBJ1-6; TRBD1 is a possible D gene (5 bases). From germline, CDR1 is SGHRS and CDR2 YFSETQ. V was cut by 1 base and J by 7 bases, with 12 bases left in between. The CDR3 spans 15 residues. The CDR3 is CASSLSAGSNSPLHF. CDR3 nucleotides: TGCGCCAGCAGCTTGAGTGCAGGGTCGAATTCACCCCTCCACTTT.

This clone is a singleton in its sample. The J gene is TRBJ1-3, the V gene TRBV7-2; 8 nucleotides line up with TRBD1. The CDR3 runs to 16 residues. The germline gives CDR1 SGHTA, CDR2 FQGNSA. V lost 5 bases and J lost 0; bases outside the gene matches: 6. This CDR3 reads CASSLRGPSSGNTIYF. In DNA, the CDR3 is TGTGCCAGCAGCCTCAGGGGGCCGAGCTCTGGAAACACCATATATTTT.

The rearrangement joins TRBV7-2 to TRBJ1-3; 10 nucleotides align to TRBD1. V shed 5 bases, J shed 8 bases, and the junction held 3 bases outside the gene matches. The CDR3 is made up of 13 amino acids. Germline loops: CDR1 SGHTA, CDR2 FQGNSA. DNA for the CDR3: TGTGCCAGCAGCCAGGACAGGGGGGACACCATATATTTT. Translating it yields CASSQDRGDTIYF.

A single count supports this clone. The chain employs TRBV29-1 and TRBJ2-7; unclear D gene. Germline V gene sequence: CDR1 SQVTM, CDR2 ANQGSEA. V lost 4 bases and J 3 bases, leaving 7 bases between the germline ends. The CDR3 covers 11 residues. CDR3 DNA: TGCAGCGTTGGAACGCGCTACGAGCAGTACTTC. Protein product: CSVGTRYEQYF.

V is TRBV9 and J is TRBJ1-3, with no clear D. The germline gives CDR1 SGDLS, CDR2 YYNGEE. The CDR3 has 13 amino acids. V shed 1 base and J shed 3 bases, with 5 bases lying between them. The chain's CDR3 is CASSVNLGNTIYF. The CDR3 region has the DNA TGTGCCAGCAGCGTAAATCTTGGAAACACCATATATTTT.

This clone has a handful of counts. The V and J genes are TRBV24-1 and TRBJ2-7, with 7 bases matching TRBD1. The J segment lost 6 bases and the V segment lost 6 bases, leaving 7 bases of the junction unmatched. Germline V gene data show CDR1 as KGHDR and CDR2 as SFDVKD. There are 13 residues in the CDR3. CDR3 protein: CATSLTGFVEQYF. The CDR3 nucleotides are TGTGCCACCAGTTTGACAGGGTTCGTCGAGCAGTACTTC.

The chain is built from TRBV19 and TRBJ2-2; 10 bases fit TRBD1. Germline CDR1 and CDR2: LNHDA and SQIVND (reference sequence). The CDR3 is 15 amino acids. V was clipped by 5 bases and J by 7 bases; unmatched bases: 7. CDR3 residues: CASSPRDRGRGELFF. CDR3 nucleotide sequence: TGTGCCAGTAGTCCTAGGGACAGGGGACGCGGGGAGCTGTTTTTT.

The chain employs TRBV19 and TRBJ2-2; 7 bases agree with TRBD2. The J segment lost 1 base and the V segment lost 9 bases, leaving 8 bases of the junction unmatched. CDR1 and CDR2 (germline): LNHDA, SQIVND (reference sequence). There are 15 residues in the CDR3. CDR3 nucleotide sequence: TGTGCCAGCAGACCGGGACTACAGAACACCGGGGAGCTGTTTTTT. It specifies CASRPGLQNTGELFF.

The chain links TRBV5-6 to TRBJ2-7, with TRBD1 identical over 10 bases. Germline V lookup: CDR1 SGHDT, CDR2 YYEEEE. V was pared by 5 bases and J by 5 bases, with 10 bases of the junction left unmatched. The CDR3 is made up of 15 amino acids. The CDR3 reads CASSAGTGVLHEQYF. The CDR3 bases are TGTGCCAGCAGTGCTGGGACAGGGGTTTTGCACGAGCAGTACTTC.

The rearrangement uses TRBV12-3 or TRBV12-4 and TRBJ1-1; TRBD1 is a possible D gene (5 bases). The ends were cut back, 6 bases at V and 9 bases at J, with 11 bases in the middle. This CDR3 has 11 amino acids. CDR3 DNA: TGTGCCAGCAGACAGAGACAGAAAGCTTTCTTT. Its protein product is CASRQRQKAFF.

V gene TRBV9 combines with J gene TRBJ2-3; 9 bases match TRBD1. Per germline, CDR1 SGDLS and CDR2 YYNGEE. This CDR3 contains 16 residues. With 2 bases clipped from V and 4 bases from J, the junction kept 8 bases outside the gene matches. CDR3 nucleotides: TGTGCCAGCAGCGTTAGGGGACAGGGAGACGCAGATACGCAGTATTTT. Translation gives CASSVRGQGDADTQYF. Variable domain in full (rest from reference TRBV9 and TRBJ2-3): DSGVTQTPKHLITATGQRVTLRCSPRSGDLSVYWYQQSLDQGLQFLIQYYNGEERAKGNILERFSAQQFPDLHSELNLSSLELGDSALYFCASSVRGQGDADTQYFGPGTRLTVL.

CDR3 in amino acids: CATEDRSISSGNTIYF. Written as DNA, the CDR3 is TGTGCCACCGAAGACAGATCGATAAGCTCTGGAAACACCATATATTTT. This chain uses TRBV2 with TRBJ1-3; D is possibly TRBD1 (5 bases). Germline lookup yields CDR1 SNHLY and CDR2 FYNNEI. The CDR3 is made up of 16 amino acids. V was clipped by 10 bases and J by 0 bases, with 19 bases between them.

The chain carries TRBV6-1 and TRBJ1-3, with D hard to call. CDR3 length: 13 residues. Germline CDR1 reads MNHNS; CDR2 reads SASEGT. V dropped 3 bases and J dropped 1 base, with 4 bases sitting between them. The CDR3 sequence is CASSDRSGNTIYF. The DNA of the CDR3 is TGTGCCAGCAGTGATCGTTCTGGAAACACCATATATTTT.

This clone was detected once. The rearrangement uses TRBV9 and TRBJ2-7, with D tentatively TRBD1 (5 bases). The V gene's germline CDR1 is SGDLS and CDR2 YYNGEE. The CDR3 is made up of 15 amino acids. Deletions cut 4 bases from V and 5 bases from J, with 19 bases between. The CDR3 reads CASSPSYRSIDEQYF. The CDR3 nucleotides read TGTGCCAGCAGCCCATCGTACAGGTCTATAGACGAGCAGTACTTC.

The rearrangement uses TRBV19 and TRBJ1-3; 8 positions match TRBD1. The V segment lost 2 bases and the J segment 2 bases; nucleotides outside the gene matches: 2. CDR3 length: 15 residues. Looked up from germline, CDR1 is LNHDA and CDR2 is SQIVND (reference sequence). This CDR3 is CASSILDRAGNTIYF. The CDR3 bases are TGTGCCAGTAGTATATTGGACAGGGCTGGAAACACCATATATTTT.

Within the sample, this clone is medium-sized. The V gene is TRBV5-6, the J gene TRBJ2-7; no firm D call. The germline gives CDR1 SGHDT, CDR2 YYEEEE. The CDR3 covers 14 residues. With 2 bases removed from V and 2 bases from J, the gap between germline ends came to 11 bases. The CDR3 loop reads CASSLTGDPYEQYV. CDR3 nucleotides: TGTGCCAGCAGCTTAACGGGTGACCCCTACGAGCAGTACGTC.